Here is one TCR beta chain with its context. Its antigen is as yet unknown. TCRdb's copy holds only in-frame clones and misses some; the assay was immunoSEQ multiplex PCR. This repertoire shows about 98,000 clones, about 83% found once; its top ten account for 3.5% to 5%. This record belongs to a study of cytomegalovirus exposure and HLA in healthy donors. The study, taken as a whole, reports: Confirmation was obtained in vitro that a few CMV-associated chains are specific for CMV antigens. Researchers catalogued approximately 160 TCR beta chains as cytomegalovirus-associated. The classifier reportedly diagnosed cytomegalovirus status with high sensitivity and specificity.

Germline CDR1 MDHEN, CDR2 SYDVKM. The CDR3 is 14 amino acids. The V end was cut by 6 bases, the J end by 3 bases, with 15 bases between. The chain has TRBV28 and TRBJ2-7; a weak D match, TRBD1 (8 bases). Sequencing used PBMCs. The receptor's source is a woman in her thirties in good health and CMV-seronegative. Here the CDR3 reads CASRSDRDYYEQYF. The CDR3 nucleotides read TGTGCCAGCAGATCGGACAGGGACTACTACGAGCAGTACTTC.